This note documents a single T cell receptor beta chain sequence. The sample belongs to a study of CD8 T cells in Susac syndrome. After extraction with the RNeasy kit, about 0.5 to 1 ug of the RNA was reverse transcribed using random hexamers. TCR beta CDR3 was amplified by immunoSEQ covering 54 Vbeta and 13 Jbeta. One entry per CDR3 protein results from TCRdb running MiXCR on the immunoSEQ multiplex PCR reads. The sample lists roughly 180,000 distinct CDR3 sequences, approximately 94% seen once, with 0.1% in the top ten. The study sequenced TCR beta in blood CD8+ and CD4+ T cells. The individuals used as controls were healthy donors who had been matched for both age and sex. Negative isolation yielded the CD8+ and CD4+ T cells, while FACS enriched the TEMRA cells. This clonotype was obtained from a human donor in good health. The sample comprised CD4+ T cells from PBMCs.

The CDR3 spells CAWKYRLGGELFF. The CDR3 nucleotides are TGTGCCTGGAAATATCGACTGGGCGGGGAGCTGTTTTTT. This rearrangement joins TRBV30 to TRBJ2-2; D unclear. This CDR3 contains 13 residues. With 4 bases removed from V and 7 bases from J, the gap between germline ends came to 13 bases. CDR1 is GTSNPN, CDR2 SVGIG, per germline (reference sequence).